These 3 T cell receptor beta chains share one sample of origin, sequenced in a study of blood T cell repertoires in COVID-19. Data came from immunoSEQ multiplex PCR; TCRdb stores just in-frame clones and leaves some out. The sample lists under 200,000 clones, 75% to 95% occurring once. The sample consisted of peripheral blood. These receptors were obtained from a man aged 45-65 years with acute or convalescent COVID-19.

The CDR3 protein is CASSTLAGVEETQYF. The CDR3 coding sequence is TGTGCCAGCAGCACACTAGCGGGGGTGGAAGAGACCCAGTACTTC. The chain employs TRBV7-9 and TRBJ2-5; TRBD2 aligns across 11 bases. The germline CDR1 and CDR2 sequences are SEHNR and FQNEAQ (reference sequence). V gave up 5 bases and J gave up 3 bases; unmatched junction bases: 5. This CDR3 is built from 15 residues.

The gene calls are TRBV5-1 and TRBJ2-7; D is possibly TRBD2 (5 bases). The V end lost 0 bases, the J end lost 7 bases, and 14 bases lay between the germline ends. Germline CDR1 is SGHRS and CDR2 is YFSETQ. This CDR3 is built from 14 residues. CDR3 sequence reads: CASSLVGSGEEQYF. Here the CDR3 DNA reads TGCGCCAGCAGCTTGGTGGGCAGCGGAGAAGAGCAGTACTTC.

The chain links TRBV7-6 to TRBJ1-3, with D unresolved. Looked up from germline, CDR1 is SGHVS and CDR2 is FNYEAQ. The CDR3 is made up of 17 amino acids. Trimming removed 2 bases from V and 0 bases from J, with 14 bases in between. Here the CDR3 reads CASSLKAGISSGNTIYF. The CDR3 coding sequence is TGTGCCAGCAGCTTAAAAGCGGGCATTAGCTCTGGAAACACCATATATTTT.